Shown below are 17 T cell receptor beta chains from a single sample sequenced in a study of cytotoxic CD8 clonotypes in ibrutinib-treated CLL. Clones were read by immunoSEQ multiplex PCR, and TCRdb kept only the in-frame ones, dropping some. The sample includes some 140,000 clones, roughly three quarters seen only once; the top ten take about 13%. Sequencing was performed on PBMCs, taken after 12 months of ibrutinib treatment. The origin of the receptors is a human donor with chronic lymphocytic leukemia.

The DNA for the CDR3 is TGTGCCAGCAGCATCTACAGGGGCGATGGCTACACCTTC. It translates to CASSIYRGDGYTF. V is TRBV7-6 and J is TRBJ1-2; 7 bases align to TRBD1. Trimming cost V 5 bases and J 6 bases; bases outside gene matches: 6. The CDR3 has 13 amino acids. CDR1 and CDR2 from the germline V gene are SGHVS and FNYEAQ.

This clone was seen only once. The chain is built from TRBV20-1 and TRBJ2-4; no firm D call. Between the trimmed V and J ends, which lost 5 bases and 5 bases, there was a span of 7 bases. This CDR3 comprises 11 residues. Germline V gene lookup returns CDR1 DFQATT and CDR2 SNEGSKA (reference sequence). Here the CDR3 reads CSAAQENIQYF. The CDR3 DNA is TGCAGTGCTGCCCAGGAAAACATTCAGTACTTC.

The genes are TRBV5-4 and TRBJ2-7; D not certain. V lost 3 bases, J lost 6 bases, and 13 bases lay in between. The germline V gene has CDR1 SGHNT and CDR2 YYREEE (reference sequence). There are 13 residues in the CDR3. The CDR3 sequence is CASSSVIRAEQYF. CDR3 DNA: TGTGCCAGCAGCTCGGTTATAAGGGCCGAGCAGTACTTC.

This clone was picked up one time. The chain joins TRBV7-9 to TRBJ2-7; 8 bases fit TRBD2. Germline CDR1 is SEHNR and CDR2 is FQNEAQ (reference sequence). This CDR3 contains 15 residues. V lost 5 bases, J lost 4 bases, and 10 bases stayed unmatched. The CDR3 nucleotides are TGTGCCAGCAGCGCCTCCGGGACTAGTTCGTACGAGCAGTACTTC. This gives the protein CASSASGTSSYEQYF.

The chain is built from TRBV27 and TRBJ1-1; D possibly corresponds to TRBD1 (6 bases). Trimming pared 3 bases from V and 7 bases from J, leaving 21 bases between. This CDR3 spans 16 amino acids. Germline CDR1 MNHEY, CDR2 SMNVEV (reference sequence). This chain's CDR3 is CASSFRPHSGVDEAFF. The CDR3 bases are TGTGCCAGCAGTTTCCGTCCCCACTCAGGGGTTGATGAAGCTTTCTTT.

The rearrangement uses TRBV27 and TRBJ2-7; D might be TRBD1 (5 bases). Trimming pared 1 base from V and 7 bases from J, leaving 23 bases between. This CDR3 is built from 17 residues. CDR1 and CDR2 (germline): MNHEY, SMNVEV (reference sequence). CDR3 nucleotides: TGTGCCAGCAGTTTATGGTCCGCAGGGCGCCCCCTTTATGAGCAGTACTTC. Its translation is CASSLWSAGRPLYEQYF.

The CDR3 nucleotides read TGTGCCAGCAGTGGGGTAAGCCCCTACGAGCAGTACTTC. Translation: CASSGVSPYEQYF. The rearrangement joins TRBV25-1 to TRBJ2-7, with no clear D. This CDR3 comprises 13 residues. The V gene's germline CDR1 is MGHDK and CDR2 SYGVNS. V lost 4 bases, J lost 2 bases, and 9 bases lay in between.

DNA for the CDR3: TGTGCCAGCAGTCTTCTGGCGGGAGGAGGAGATACGCAGTATTTT. Translation gives CASSLLAGGGDTQYF. The chain joins TRBV6-4 to TRBJ2-3; 8 bases fit TRBD2. The length of the CDR3 is 15 residues. Germline CDR1 is MRHNA and CDR2 is SNTAGT. The ends lost 5 bases at V and 5 bases at J; junction bases unmatched: 9.

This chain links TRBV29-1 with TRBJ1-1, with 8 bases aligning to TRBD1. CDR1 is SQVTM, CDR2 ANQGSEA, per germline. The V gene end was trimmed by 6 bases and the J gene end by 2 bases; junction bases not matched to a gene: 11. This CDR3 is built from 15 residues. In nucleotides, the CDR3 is TGCAGCGTGTCCTTTTCCGGGACAGGAAACACTGAAGCTTTCTTT. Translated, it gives CSVSFSGTGNTEAFF.

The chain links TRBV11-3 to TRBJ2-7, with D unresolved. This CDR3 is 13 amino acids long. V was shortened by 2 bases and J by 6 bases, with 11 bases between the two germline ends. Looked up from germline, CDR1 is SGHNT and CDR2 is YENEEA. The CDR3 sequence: CASSLKGWGEQYF. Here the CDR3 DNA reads TGTGCCAGCAGCTTAAAGGGTTGGGGCGAGCAGTACTTC.

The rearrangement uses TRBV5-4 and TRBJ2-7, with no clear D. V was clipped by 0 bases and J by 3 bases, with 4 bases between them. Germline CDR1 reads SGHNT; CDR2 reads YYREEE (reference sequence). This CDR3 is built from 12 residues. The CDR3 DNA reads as TGTGCCAGCAGCTTGGGTGACTACGAGCAGTACTTC. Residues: CASSLGDYEQYF.

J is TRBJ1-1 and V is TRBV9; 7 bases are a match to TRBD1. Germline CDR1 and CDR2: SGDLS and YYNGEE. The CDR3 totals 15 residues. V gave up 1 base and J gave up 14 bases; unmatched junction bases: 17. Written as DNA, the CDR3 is TGTGCCAGCAGCGTAAATGTAGGACAGGCCAGCACCCTCTTCTTT. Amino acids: CASSVNVGQASTLFF.

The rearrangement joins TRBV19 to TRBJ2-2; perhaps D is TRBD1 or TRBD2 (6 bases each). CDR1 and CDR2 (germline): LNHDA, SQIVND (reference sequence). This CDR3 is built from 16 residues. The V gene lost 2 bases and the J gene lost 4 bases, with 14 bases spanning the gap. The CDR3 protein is CASSIRWGASTGELFF. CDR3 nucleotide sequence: TGTGCCAGTAGTATACGTTGGGGGGCGAGCACCGGGGAGCTGTTTTTT. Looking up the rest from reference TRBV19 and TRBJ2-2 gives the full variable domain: DGGITQSPKYLFRKEGQNVTLSCEQNLNHDAMYWYRQDPGQGLRLIYYSQIVNDFQKGDIAEGYSVSREKKESFPLTVTSAQKNPTAFYLCASSIRWGASTGELFFGEGSRLTVL.

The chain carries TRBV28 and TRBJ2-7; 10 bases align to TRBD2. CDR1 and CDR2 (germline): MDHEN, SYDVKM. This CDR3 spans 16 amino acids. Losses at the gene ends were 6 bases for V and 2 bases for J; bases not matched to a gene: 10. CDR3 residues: CASSSLLAGAAYEQYF. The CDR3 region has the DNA TGTGCCAGCAGCTCCCTGCTAGCGGGGGCAGCCTACGAGCAGTACTTC.

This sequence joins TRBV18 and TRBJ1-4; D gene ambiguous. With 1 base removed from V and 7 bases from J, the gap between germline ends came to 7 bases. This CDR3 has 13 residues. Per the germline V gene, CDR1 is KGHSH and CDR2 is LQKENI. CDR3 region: CASSPQKGEKLFF. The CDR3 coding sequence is TGTGCCAGCTCACCACAGAAGGGTGAAAAACTGTTTTTT.

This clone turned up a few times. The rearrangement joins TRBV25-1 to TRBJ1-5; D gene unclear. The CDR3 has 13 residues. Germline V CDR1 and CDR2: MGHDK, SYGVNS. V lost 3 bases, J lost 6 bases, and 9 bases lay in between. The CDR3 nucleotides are TGTGCCAGCAGTGAGCCCCGGGGTCAGCCCCAGCATTTT. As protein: CASSEPRGQPQHF.

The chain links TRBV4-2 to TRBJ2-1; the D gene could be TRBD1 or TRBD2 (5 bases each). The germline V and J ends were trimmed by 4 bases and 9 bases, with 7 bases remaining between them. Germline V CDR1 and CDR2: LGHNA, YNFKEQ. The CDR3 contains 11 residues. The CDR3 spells CASSPGTEQFF. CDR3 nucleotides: TGTGCCAGCAGCCCCGGGACTGAGCAGTTCTTC.